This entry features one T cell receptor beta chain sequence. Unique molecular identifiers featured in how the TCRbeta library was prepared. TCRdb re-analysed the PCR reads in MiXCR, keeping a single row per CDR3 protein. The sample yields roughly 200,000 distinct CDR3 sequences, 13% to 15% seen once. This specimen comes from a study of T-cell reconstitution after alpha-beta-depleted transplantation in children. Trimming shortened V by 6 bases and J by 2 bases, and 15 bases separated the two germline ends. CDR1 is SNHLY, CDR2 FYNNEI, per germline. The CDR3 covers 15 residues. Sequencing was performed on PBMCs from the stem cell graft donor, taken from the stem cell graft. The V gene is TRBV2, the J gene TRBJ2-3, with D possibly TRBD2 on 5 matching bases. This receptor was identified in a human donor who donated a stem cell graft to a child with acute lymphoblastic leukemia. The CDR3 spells CASSIEAAFTDTQYF. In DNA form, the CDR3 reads TGTGCCAGCAGCATAGAAGCGGCCTTCACAGATACGCAGTATTTT.